This T cell receptor (beta chain) was documented in a study of shared clonotypes between healthy human individuals. To note about this clone: What it recognizes is unknown.

Assay runs were performed at deep level. Unsorted PBMC contributed roughly 300 ng DNA, approximately 30,000 T cell genomes, to each replicate PCR. Clones were sequenced by immunoSEQ multiplex PCR, and TCRdb holds only the in-frame ones, with some missing. The sample yields 520,000 or so clones, 79% seen once. The V end lost 3 bases, the J end lost 4 bases, and 10 bases lay between the germline ends. Looked up from germline, CDR1 is SGHRS and CDR2 is YFSETQ. This CDR3 has 14 residues. The unsorted samples took approximately 98 million PBMCs to get genomic DNA. Study outcomes and limitations: Donor scarcity curtailed the genetic and exposure-history diversity represented herein.

The receptor was isolated from a woman in her 40s in good health. Some clones in this sample may be carry-over from other donors' samples. Sequencing was carried out using PBMCs. The chain recombines TRBV5-1 with TRBJ1-4; perhaps TRBD1 as D (6 bases). The CDR3, as DNA: TGCGCCAGCAGCTCGTTCAGGGGTAATGAAAAACTGTTTTTT. This encodes CASSSFRGNEKLFF.